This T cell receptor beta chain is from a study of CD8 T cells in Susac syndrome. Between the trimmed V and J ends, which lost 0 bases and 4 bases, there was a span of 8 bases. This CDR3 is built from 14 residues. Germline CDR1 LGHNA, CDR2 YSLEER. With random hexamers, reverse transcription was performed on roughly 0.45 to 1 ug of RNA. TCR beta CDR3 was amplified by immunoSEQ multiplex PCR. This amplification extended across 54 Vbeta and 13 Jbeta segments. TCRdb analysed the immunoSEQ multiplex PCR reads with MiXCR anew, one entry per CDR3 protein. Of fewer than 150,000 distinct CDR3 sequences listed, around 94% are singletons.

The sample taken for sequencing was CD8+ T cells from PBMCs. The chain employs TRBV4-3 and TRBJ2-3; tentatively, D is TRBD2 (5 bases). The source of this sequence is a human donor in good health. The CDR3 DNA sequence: TGCGCCAGCAGCCAAGATGACGGGGCAGATACGCAGTATTTT. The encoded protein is CASSQDDGADTQYF.